Here is one T cell receptor (beta chain) with its context. Its target is unknown. CDR3 length: 14 amino acids. The V and J ends lost 5 bases and 6 bases, in that order; junction bases with no gene match: 4. The germline V gene has CDR1 SGHTA and CDR2 FQGTGA. This specimen comes from a study of cytomegalovirus exposure and HLA in healthy donors. Primers for the PCR totalled 60 Vbeta and 13 Jbeta. TCRdb keeps only in-frame clones here, not all; method: immunoSEQ multiplex PCR. The profile covers just over 70,000 clones, with around 74% appearing a single time and about an eighth taken by the ten largest. Notes on the study in general: Analysis was carried out at a later point, and it linked a missense DCLRE1C variant to TCR beta V- and J-gene trimming. There were around 160 TCR beta chains listed as cytomegalovirus-associated.

This rearrangement joins TRBV7-3 to TRBJ2-7; 13 nucleotides line up with TRBD2. The TCR was taken from a human donor in good health. Material: PBMCs. CDR3 coding DNA: TGTGCCAGCAGCAGGACTAGCGGGAGCGGCGAGCAGTACTTC. Translated: CASSRTSGSGEQYF. Full variable domain (rest looked up from reference TRBV7-3 and TRBJ2-7): GAGVSQTPSNKVTEKGKYVELRCDPISGHTALYWYRQSLGQGPEFLIYFQGTGAADDSGLPNDRFFAVRPEGSVSTLKIQRTERGDSAVYLCASSRTSGSGEQYFGPGTRLTVT.